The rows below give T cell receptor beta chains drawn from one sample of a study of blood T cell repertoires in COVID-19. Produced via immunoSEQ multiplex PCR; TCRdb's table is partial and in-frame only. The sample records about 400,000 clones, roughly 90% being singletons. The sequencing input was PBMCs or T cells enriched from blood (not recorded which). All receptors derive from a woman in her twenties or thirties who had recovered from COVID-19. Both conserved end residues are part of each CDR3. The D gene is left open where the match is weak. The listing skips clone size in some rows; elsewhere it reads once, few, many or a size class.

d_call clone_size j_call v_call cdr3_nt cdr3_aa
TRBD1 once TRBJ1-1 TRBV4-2 TGTGCCAGCAGCCAACGGGACAGGGTGGGTACTGAAGCTTTCTTT CASSQRDRVGTEAFF
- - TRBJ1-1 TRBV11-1 TGTGCCAGCATGACAGGCGGCACTGAAGCTTTCTTT CASMTGGTEAFF
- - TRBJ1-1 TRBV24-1 TGTGCCACCAGTTTGGGGGGAGGCACTGAAGCTTTCTTT CATSLGGGTEAFF
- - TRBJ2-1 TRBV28 TGTGCCAGCAGTTTAAGAGGGAATGAGCAGTTCTTC CASSLRGNEQFF
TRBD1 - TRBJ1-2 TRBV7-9 TGTGCCAGCAGCTTAGCGCTGACAGGGACCGGCTACACCTTC CASSLALTGTGYTF
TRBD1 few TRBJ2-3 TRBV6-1 TGTGCCAGCAGTGCCTATCCCACAGGGGCCGGCACAGATACGCAGTATTTT CASSAYPTGAGTDTQYF
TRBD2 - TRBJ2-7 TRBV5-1 TGCGCCAGCAGCTTGGTGCTAGCGGGACGAAACTACGAGCAGTACTTC CASSLVLAGRNYEQYF
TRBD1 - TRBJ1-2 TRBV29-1 TGCAGCGCATCCGGACAGGGCAACTATGGCTACACCTTC CSASGQGNYGYTF
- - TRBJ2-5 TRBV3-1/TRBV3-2 TGTGCCAGCAGCCAAGTGAGCCTCCCTCGGGAGACCCAGTACTTC CASSQVSLPRETQYF
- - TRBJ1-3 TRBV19 TGTGCCAGTAGTCCCCAGGCGGGGGCTGGAAACACCATATATTTT CASSPQAGAGNTIYF
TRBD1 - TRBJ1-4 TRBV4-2 TGTGCCAGCAGCCAAGGGCAGGGGGCGGGAGAAAAACTGTTTTTT CASSQGQGAGEKLFF
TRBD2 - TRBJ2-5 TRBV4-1 TGCGCCAGCAGCCTTACGAGCGGGGGGCCCCCTCAAGAGACCCAGTACTTC CASSLTSGGPPQETQYF
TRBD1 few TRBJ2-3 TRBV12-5 TGTGCTAGTGGTCCGGGACAGAGCACAGATACGCAGTATTTT CASGPGQSTDTQYF
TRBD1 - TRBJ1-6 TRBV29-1 TGCAGCGTCGCTGACAGGGTTGGTTCACCCCTCCACTTT CSVADRVGSPLHF
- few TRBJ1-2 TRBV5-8 TGTGCCAGCAGCCAAAAACGATGGAGGGCCCTTAACTATGGCTACACCTTC CASSQKRWRALNYGYTF
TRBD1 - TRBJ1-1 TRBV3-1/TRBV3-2 TGTGCCAGCAGCCGACAGGGCAACACTGAAGCTTTCTTT CASSRQGNTEAFF
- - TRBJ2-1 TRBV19 TGTGCCAGTAGTGCCCGGGACTCGTACAATGAGCAGTTCTTC CASSARDSYNEQFF
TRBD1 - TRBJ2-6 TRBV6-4 TGTGCCAGCAGTCCCGGGACAGGGTTGACTGGGGCCAACGTCCTGACTTTC CASSPGTGLTGANVLTF
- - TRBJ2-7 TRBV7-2 TGTGCCAGCAGCTTAGCGCCGGGACAAAGCTACGAGCAGTACTTC CASSLAPGQSYEQYF
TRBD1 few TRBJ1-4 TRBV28 TGTGCCAGCAGCCTGGGGACAGCGATGTTTTTT CASSLGTAMFF
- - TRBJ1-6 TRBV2 TGTGCCAGCAGTGAACAGGCCGGGGTGGGTTCACCCCTCCACTTT CASSEQAGVGSPLHF
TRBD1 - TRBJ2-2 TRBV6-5 TGTGCCAGCAGCAGACAGGGGACCACCGGGGAGCTGTTTTTT CASSRQGTTGELFF
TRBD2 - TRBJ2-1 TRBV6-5 TGTGCCAGCAGCCGCGGGGGGCCCTCCTACAATGAGCAGTTCTTC CASSRGGPSYNEQFF
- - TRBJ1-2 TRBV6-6 TGTGCCGTTAGGCAGGGATCAACCCTCTATGGCTACACCTTC CAVRQGSTLYGYTF
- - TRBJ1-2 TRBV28 TGTGCCAGCACCTACCGGGTAAACTATGGCTACACCTTC CASTYRVNYGYTF
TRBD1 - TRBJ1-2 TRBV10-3 TGTGCCATCAGTCAAAGGTCCGGGACAGGGGTTTTCGGCTATGGCTACACCTTC CAISQRSGTGVFGYGYTF
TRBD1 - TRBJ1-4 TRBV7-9 TGTGCCAGCAGCTTAACAGGGGCTGGAGCTAATGAAAAACTGTTTTTT CASSLTGAGANEKLFF
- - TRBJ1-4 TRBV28 TGTGCCAGCAGTTTGGCTGGTCAGGCTAATGAAAAACTGTTTTTT CASSLAGQANEKLFF
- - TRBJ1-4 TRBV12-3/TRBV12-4 TGTGCCAGCAGACTCGGGGGGGAAAAACTGTTTTTT CASRLGGEKLFF
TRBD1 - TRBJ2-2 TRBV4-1 TGCGCCAGCAGCTCCGGACAGGGCTACACCGGGGAGCTGTTTTTT CASSSGQGYTGELFF
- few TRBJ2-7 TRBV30 TGTGCCTGGAGTGTATCGACAGGCTACGAGCAGTACTTC CAWSVSTGYEQYF
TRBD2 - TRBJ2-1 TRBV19 TGTGCCAGTAGTACTAGCGGGAGACTTGATGAGCAGTTCTTC CASSTSGRLDEQFF
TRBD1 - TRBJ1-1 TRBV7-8 TGTGCCAGCAGTCGAACAGGGGTGGACACTGAAGCTTTCTTT CASSRTGVDTEAFF
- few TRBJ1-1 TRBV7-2 TGTGCCAGCAGCTTGATAACCGGATCCCCGGGCACTGAAGCTTTCTTT CASSLITGSPGTEAFF
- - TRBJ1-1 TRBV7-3 TGTGCCAGCAGCTCCCATCCGGGGGTAACTGAAGCTTTCTTT CASSSHPGVTEAFF
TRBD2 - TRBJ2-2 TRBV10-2 TGCGCCAGCATGCAGGGACTAGCGGGAAACACCGGGGAGCTGTTTTTT CASMQGLAGNTGELFF
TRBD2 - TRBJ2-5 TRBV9 TGTGCCAGCAGTTATAGCGGGAGCGTGGCAGAGACCCAGTACTTC CASSYSGSVAETQYF
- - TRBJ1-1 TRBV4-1 TGCGCCAGCAGCCTGTTACAGCTTAACACTGAAGCTTTCTTT CASSLLQLNTEAFF
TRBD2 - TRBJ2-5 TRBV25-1 TGTGCCAGCAGTGACGGCGGGAGCAAAGAGACCCAGTACTTC CASSDGGSKETQYF
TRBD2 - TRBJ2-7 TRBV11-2 TGTGCCAGCAGCTTGGGCGGGAGAATCAACGAGCAGTACTTC CASSLGGRINEQYF
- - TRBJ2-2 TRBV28 TGTGCCAGCAGTTTACGAGGTATGAACACCGGGGAGCTGTTTTTT CASSLRGMNTGELFF
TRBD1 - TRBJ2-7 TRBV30 TGTGCCCTGGGGACGGGACAGGGCTTGTACGAGCAGTACTTC CALGTGQGLYEQYF
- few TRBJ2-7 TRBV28 TGTGCCAGCAGTTTACCCTCCCGCGAACAGTACTTC CASSLPSREQYF
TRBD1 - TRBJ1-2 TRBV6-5 TGTGCCAGCAGCCGGCGACGGACAGGGGATTATGGCTACACCTTC CASSRRRTGDYGYTF
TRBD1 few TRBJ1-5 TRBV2 TGTGCCAGCGCTGGGACAGCTACGAATCAGCCCCAGCATTTT CASAGTATNQPQHF
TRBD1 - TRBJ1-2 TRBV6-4 TGTGCCAGCAGCCAATCCCCGGGACAGGGGACCTATGGCTACACCTTC CASSQSPGQGTYGYTF
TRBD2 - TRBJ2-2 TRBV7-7 TGTGCCAGCAGCCAGAGACTAGCGGGAGCGAACACCGGGGAGCTGTTTTTT CASSQRLAGANTGELFF
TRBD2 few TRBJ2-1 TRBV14 TGTGCCAGCAGCAGCTTAGCGGGGGGGCCTGGCAATGAGCAGTTCTTC CASSSLAGGPGNEQFF
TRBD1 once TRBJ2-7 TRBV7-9 TGTGCCAGCAGCTTACGGACAGGGTCAGGGGAGCAGTACTTC CASSLRTGSGEQYF
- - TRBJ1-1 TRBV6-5 TGTGCCAGCAGTCCCCGGTCAGGGGACACTGAAGCTTTCTTT CASSPRSGDTEAFF
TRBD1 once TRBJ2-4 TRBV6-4 TGTGCCAGCAACAGGGGCAACATTCAGTACTTC CASNRGNIQYF
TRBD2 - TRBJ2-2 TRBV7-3 TGTGCCAGCAGCTCAAACGACCCAGGGACTAGGAGGATATCGGGCACCGGGGAGCTGTTTTTT CASSSNDPGTRRISGTGELFF
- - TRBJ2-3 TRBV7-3 TGTGCCAGCAGCTTAATGGGATCACTATCAGGGCCAGATACGCAGTATTTT CASSLMGSLSGPDTQYF
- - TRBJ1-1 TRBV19 TGTGCCAGTAGTATTCTAGGGGCGAACACTGAAGCTTTCTTT CASSILGANTEAFF
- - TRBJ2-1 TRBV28 TGTGCCAGCTTCCCCACAGGGCTAGTCATGGGCAATGAGCAGTTCTTC CASFPTGLVMGNEQFF
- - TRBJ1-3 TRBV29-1 TGCAGCGTTGAAGATCCCTCCGTCTCTGGAAACACCATATATTTT CSVEDPSVSGNTIYF
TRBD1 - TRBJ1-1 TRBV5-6 TGTGCCAGCAGCTGGGACAGTAAAGATGAAGCTTTCTTT CASSWDSKDEAFF